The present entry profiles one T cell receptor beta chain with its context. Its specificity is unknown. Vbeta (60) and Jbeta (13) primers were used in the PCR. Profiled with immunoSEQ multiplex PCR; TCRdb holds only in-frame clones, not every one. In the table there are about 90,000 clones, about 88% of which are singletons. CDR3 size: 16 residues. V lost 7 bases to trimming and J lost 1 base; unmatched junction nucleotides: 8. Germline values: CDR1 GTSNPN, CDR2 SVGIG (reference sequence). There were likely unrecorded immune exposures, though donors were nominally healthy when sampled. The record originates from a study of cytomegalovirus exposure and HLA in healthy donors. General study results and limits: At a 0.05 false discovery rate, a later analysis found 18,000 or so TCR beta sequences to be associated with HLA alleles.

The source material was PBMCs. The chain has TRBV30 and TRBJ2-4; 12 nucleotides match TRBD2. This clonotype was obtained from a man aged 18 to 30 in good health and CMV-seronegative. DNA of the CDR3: TGTGCCTTGACTAGCGGGAGCGTGGCGGCCAAAAACATTCAGTACTTC. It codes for CALTSGSVAAKNIQYF.